The 24 T cell receptor beta chains below were found in one sample sequenced in a study of beta chain features in type 1 diabetes. Overall study results and limits: Moderately but significantly shorter TCRB CDR3s were found in Type 1 diabetes patients in all four CD4+ subsets.

Reverse transcription of all isolated RNA meant that expressed TCRB transcripts were sequenced. Clones were sequenced by immunoSEQ multiplex PCR, and TCRdb holds only the in-frame ones, with some missing. The sample contains 150,000 to 200,000 clones, almost 65% of which appear only once. Their antigen targets remain unknown. The specimen sequenced was naive CD4+ T cells from blood. Receptors originate from a man aged 25 to 45 with type 1 diabetes.

The CDR3 sequence is CVDPLRDRVTYEQYF. The CDR3 DNA sequence: TGTGTGGACCCCCTCCGGGACAGGGTAACCTACGAGCAGTACTTC. The chain couples TRBV19 to TRBJ2-7; 9 bases agree with TRBD1. The CDR3 has 15 amino acids. The germline gives CDR1 LNHDA, CDR2 SQIVND (reference sequence).

The rearrangement links TRBV6-5 to TRBJ1-1; D remains ambiguous. CDR1 and CDR2 from the germline V gene are MNHEY and SVGAGI. V was trimmed by 0 bases and J by 3 bases, leaving 5 bases between them. CDR3 length: 13 residues. The CDR3 region has the DNA TGTGCCAGCAGTTACTCGGGCTACACTGAAGCTTTCTTT. This translates into CASSYSGYTEAFF.

The chain links TRBV7-9 to TRBJ1-2, with D unclear. The CDR3 contains 13 residues. Germline V gene data show CDR1 as SEHNR and CDR2 as FQNEAQ (reference sequence). V lost 1 base to trimming and J lost 7 bases, with 10 bases between them. CDR3 DNA sequence: TGTGCCAGCAGCTTAGGAGAGTTTCTTGGCTACACCTTC. Encoded protein: CASSLGEFLGYTF. The whole variable domain, filled in from reference TRBV7-9 and TRBJ1-2, reads DTGVSQNPRHKITKRGQNVTFRCDPISEHNRLYWYRQTLGQGPEFLTYFQNEAQLEKSRLLSDRFSAERPKGSFSTLEIQRTEQGDSAMYLCASSLGEFLGYTFGSGTRLTVV.

This sequence joins TRBV4-3 and TRBJ2-4; D remains ambiguous. The CDR3 length is 19 residues. V was clipped by 0 bases and J by 2 bases, with 20 bases between them. CDR1 is LGHNA, CDR2 YSLEER, per germline. The CDR3 nucleotides are TGCGCCAGCAGCCAAGATGTGGCGGAAGGTCTTGGTTCCAAAAACATTCAGTACTTC. Its translation is CASSQDVAEGLGSKNIQYF.

The chain carries TRBV30 and TRBJ2-1; D ambiguous. Trimming removed 0 bases at V and 0 bases at J, with 9 bases between. This CDR3 region has 15 residues. Germline lookup yields CDR1 GTSNPN and CDR2 SVGIG (reference sequence). The CDR3 DNA is TGTGCCTGGAGTGTACCGGAGAGCTCCTACAATGAGCAGTTCTTC. Translating it yields CAWSVPESSYNEQFF.

This sequence joins TRBV29-1 and TRBJ1-3, with a possible D match to TRBD1 (5 bases). Trimming pared 3 bases from V and 4 bases from J, leaving 10 bases between. Germline values: CDR1 SQVTM, CDR2 ANQGSEA. The length of the CDR3 is 13 residues. The CDR3 loop reads CSVEGTGGNTIYF. In nucleotides, the CDR3 is TGCAGCGTTGAGGGGACGGGAGGAAACACCATATATTTT. The full variable domain, rest sourced from reference TRBV29-1 and TRBJ1-3, is SAVISQKPSRDICQRGTSLTIQCQVDSQVTMMFWYRQQPGQSLTLIATANQGSEATYESGFVIDKFPISRPNLTFSTLTVSNMSPEDSSIYLCSVEGTGGNTIYFGEGSWLTVV.

The chain has TRBV7-6 and TRBJ1-5, with unresolved D. The germline V gene encodes CDR1 SGHVS and CDR2 FNYEAQ. Trimming removed 0 bases at V and 2 bases at J, with 11 bases between. This CDR3 spans 16 amino acids. The CDR3, as DNA: TGTGCCAGCAGCTTAGCGGTATGGGGAGGCAATCAGCCCCAGCATTTT. This sequence encodes CASSLAVWGGNQPQHF.

The V gene is TRBV29-1, the J gene TRBJ2-3; D is perhaps TRBD2 (6 bases). This CDR3 has 14 residues. In germline, CDR1 is SQVTM, CDR2 ANQGSEA. The CDR3 is CIKSQRACTDTQYF. The CDR3 DNA reads TGCATCAAAAGCCAGCGGGCCTGCACAGATACGCAGTATTTT.

The chain couples TRBV19 to TRBJ2-6; D remains ambiguous. V was clipped by 0 bases and J by 2 bases, with 14 bases between them. The germline V gene has CDR1 LNHDA and CDR2 SQIVND (reference sequence). The CDR3 is 18 residues long. CDR3 coding DNA: TGTGCCAGTAGTATAGACCCCCCAGGAATAACTGGGGCCAACGTCCTGACTTTC. Protein product: CASSIDPPGITGANVLTF.

This chain joins TRBV29-1 and TRBJ1-2, with 10 bases that match TRBD1. The CDR3 consists of 15 residues. V was pared by 4 bases and J by 4 bases, with 9 bases of the junction left unmatched. Germline CDR1 is SQVTM and CDR2 is ANQGSEA. CDR3 protein: CSVAAGQGTPYGYTF. The DNA for the CDR3 is TGCAGCGTTGCAGCGGGACAGGGGACACCCTATGGCTACACCTTC.

The chain is built from TRBV28 and TRBJ2-7, with D possibly being TRBD2 (5 bases). The V and J ends lost 8 bases and 4 bases respectively, with 15 bases between them. Germline loops: CDR1 MDHEN, CDR2 SYDVKM. This CDR3 spans 13 amino acids. Here the CDR3 DNA reads TGTGCCAGCCTCGGTGGGAGTGCGTACGAGCAGTACTTC. Translated: CASLGGSAYEQYF.

The chain uses TRBV7-9 and TRBJ2-5, with 10 nucleotides matching TRBD1. The length of the CDR3 is 16 residues. J gave up 1 base and V 4 bases, and 6 bases lay outside the gene matches. The germline gives CDR1 SEHNR, CDR2 FQNEAQ (reference sequence). CDR3 residues: CASSSGQGNFQETQYF. The CDR3 DNA follows: TGTGCCAGCAGCTCGGGACAGGGGAACTTCCAAGAGACCCAGTACTTC.

This sequence joins TRBV20-1 and TRBJ2-5; no clear D gene. CDR1 and CDR2 (germline): DFQATT, SNEGSKA (reference sequence). The length of the CDR3 is 11 residues. Trimming took off 3 bases at V and 1 base at J, with 3 bases between the two ends. The CDR3: CSASFQETQYF. As DNA, the CDR3 is TGCAGTGCTAGTTTCCAAGAGACCCAGTACTTC.

The chain uses TRBV2 and TRBJ2-1, with 7 positions matching TRBD1. The CDR3 consists of 15 residues. From germline, CDR1 is SNHLY and CDR2 FYNNEI. V gave up 6 bases and J gave up 4 bases; unmatched junction bases: 9. The CDR3 nucleotides read TGTGCCAGCAGCACAATGGGACAGCAATACAATGAGCAGTTCTTC. Its protein product is CASSTMGQQYNEQFF.

CDR3 sequence reads: CASSLMLAKKNEQFF. DNA of the CDR3: TGTGCCAGCAGCTTGATGCTAGCGAAGAAGAATGAGCAGTTCTTC. V is TRBV5-6 and J is TRBJ2-1, with D perhaps TRBD2 (6 bases). CDR3 length: 15 amino acids. Trimming stripped 1 base from V and 7 bases from J, with 15 bases between. Per the germline V gene, CDR1 is SGHDT and CDR2 is YYEEEE. Drawing the rest from reference TRBV5-6 and TRBJ2-1, the complete variable domain is DAGVTQSPTHLIKTRGQQVTLRCSPKSGHDTVSWYQQALGQGPQFIFQYYEEEERQRGNFPDRFSGHQFPNYSSELNVNALLLGDSALYLCASSLMLAKKNEQFFGPGTRLTVL.

This chain links TRBV28 with TRBJ2-7; 7 bases are a match to TRBD1. This CDR3 has 14 residues. In germline, CDR1 is MDHEN, CDR2 SYDVKM. The V gene end was trimmed by 6 bases and the J gene end by 2 bases; junction bases not matched to a gene: 7. The CDR3 here is CASREGQVPYEQYF. Written as DNA, the CDR3 is TGTGCCAGCAGAGAAGGACAGGTACCCTACGAGCAGTACTTC. Full variable domain (outside the CDR3, taken from reference TRBV28 and TRBJ2-7): DVKVTQSSRYLVKRTGEKVFLECVQDMDHENMFWYRQDPGLGLRLIYFSYDVKMKEKGDIPEGYSVSREKKERFSLILESASTNQTSMYLCASREGQVPYEQYFGPGTRLTVT.

This clone was detected only once. The chain links TRBV7-2 to TRBJ2-6; D is ambiguous. Between the trimmed V and J ends, which lost 0 bases and 1 base, there was a span of 16 bases. This CDR3 contains 19 residues. The V gene's germline CDR1 is SGHTA and CDR2 FQGNSA. CDR3 bases: TGTGCCAGCAGCTTAGCTGGGCAGGTCAGACTTTCTGGGGCCAACGTCCTGACTTTC. Amino acids: CASSLAGQVRLSGANVLTF.

J is TRBJ2-6 and V is TRBV30, with TRBD2 as a possible D gene (5 bases). Germline V CDR1 and CDR2: GTSNPN, SVGIG (reference sequence). V was trimmed by 2 bases and J by 4 bases, leaving 21 bases between them. This CDR3 region has 18 residues. The CDR3 nucleotides read TGTGCCTGGAGTCTGAGGTTCGGGGTCCCACTCGGGGCCAACGTCCTGACTTTC. Its protein product is CAWSLRFGVPLGANVLTF.

CDR3 residues: CASSLVGSGPAETQYF. CDR3 DNA sequence: TGTGCCAGCAGCTTAGTAGGATCGGGACCGGCGGAGACCCAGTACTTC. This chain links TRBV7-9 with TRBJ2-5; either TRBD1 or TRBD2 may supply D (5 bases each). The germline V gene encodes CDR1 SEHNR and CDR2 FQNEAQ (reference sequence). With 1 base removed from V and 5 bases from J, the gap between germline ends came to 17 bases. CDR3 length equals 16 residues.

The V gene is TRBV19, the J gene TRBJ2-1; possible D gene TRBD2, 5 bases. The germline V and J ends were trimmed by 7 bases and 6 bases, with 22 bases remaining between them. The CDR3 extends over 16 amino acids. Germline V gives CDR1 LNHDA, CDR2 SQIVND (reference sequence). The CDR3 loop reads CASIRHDGVFPNEQFF. The CDR3 DNA sequence: TGTGCCAGTATTCGACATGACGGGGTTTTTCCCAATGAGCAGTTCTTC.

This clone was recorded a few times. The chain links TRBV10-3 to TRBJ2-7; the D gene is possibly TRBD1 (6 bases). There are 12 residues in the CDR3. Germline V lookup: CDR1 ENHRY, CDR2 SYGVKD. V was pared by 6 bases and J by 3 bases, with 9 bases between. The DNA of the CDR3 is TGTGCCATCAGAGGGACAAACTACGAGCAGTACTTC. Protein: CAIRGTNYEQYF.

This clone was seen once. The rearrangement links TRBV6-5 to TRBJ1-1; D gene ambiguous. The CDR3 runs 14 residues. The germline V and J ends were trimmed by 6 bases and 1 base, with 12 bases remaining between them. Germline V lookup: CDR1 MNHEY, CDR2 SVGAGI. CDR3 nucleotides: TGTGCCAGCAGCCTAGACGGGGAGAACACTGAAGCTTTCTTT. Encoded protein: CASSLDGENTEAFF.

This clone was seen only a few times. The chain employs TRBV30 and TRBJ1-3, with no clear D. This CDR3 is 12 amino acids long. Between the trimmed V and J ends, which lost 2 bases and 10 bases, there was a span of 12 bases. Germline V gives CDR1 GTSNPN, CDR2 SVGIG (reference sequence). CDR3 residues: CAWSSSTMTIYF. The CDR3 coding sequence is TGTGCCTGGAGTTCATCGACGATGACCATATATTTT. The whole variable domain, filled in from reference TRBV30 and TRBJ1-3, reads SQTIHQWPATLVQPVGSPLSLECTVEGTSNPNLYWYRQAAGRGLQLLFYSVGIGQISSEVPQNLSASRPQDRQFILSSKKLLLSDSGFYLCAWSSSTMTIYFGEGSWLTVV.

DNA for the CDR3: TGCGCCAGCAGCTTGGTCGTCGGCCAAACCGAGTCCGGCTACACCTTC. The encoded protein is CASSLVVGQTESGYTF. V gene TRBV5-1 combines with J gene TRBJ1-2; unclear D gene. The V gene's germline CDR1 is SGHRS and CDR2 YFSETQ. The V gene lost 0 bases and the J gene lost 8 bases, with 20 bases spanning the gap. The CDR3 length is 16 residues.